This T cell receptor beta chain emerged from a study of blood T cells in healthy people across ages. Study-level findings and limits: Investigators treated diversity estimates from one million T cells as underestimates.

Caucasian individuals from Russia who were healthy and aged about 6 to 100 acted as donors. As for this clonotype: Its matching antigen is unknown. Germline is not matched at one junction end, which may reflect a read error.

CDR1 GTSNPN and CDR2 SVGIG come from the germline V gene (reference sequence). The CDR3 is 15 residues long. Through a sample-barcoded 5' primer and a J-beta primer mix, a second PCR was run for roughly 6 to 12 cycles. TCRdb itself ran the 5' RACE reads through MiXCR, one entry per CDR3 protein. The sample contains 550,000 to 650,000 distinct CDR3 sequences, approximately 30% of which appear only once. Source material: blood. This TCR came from a woman of 80 years or more in good health. The chain combines TRBV30 with TRBJ2-4; no clear D gene. The CDR3 coding sequence is TGTGTCTGGAGTGTAGGTAGCTCTCGTTTAAACATTCAGTACTTC. Its translation: CVWSVGSSRLNIQYF. Supplemented by reference TRBV30 and TRBJ2-4, the full variable domain reads SQTIHQWPATLVQPVGSPLSLECTVEGTSNPNLYWYRQAAGRGLQLLFYSVGIGQISSEVPQNLSASRPQDRQFILSSKKLLLSDSGFYLCVWSVGSSRLNIQYFGAGTRLSVL.